Reported below is one T cell receptor beta chain. Its antigen is not identified. These data are taken from a study of shared clonotypes between healthy human individuals. Findings and limits, study-wide: When naive CD4 clonotypes were compared across a few donors, around 5% were shared.

Trimming shortened V by 3 bases and J by 8 bases, and 20 bases separated the two germline ends. The CDR3 is made up of 16 amino acids. In germline, CDR1 is SEHNR, CDR2 FQNEAQ (reference sequence). Terminally differentiated effector memory CD45RA+ cells were excluded by CCR7 positive selection of CD45RO-negative cells. Study processing details: Junction-only immunoSEQ data arrived without quality scores, meaning filtering differed. Sequenced by immunoSEQ multiplex PCR; TCRdb stores in-frame clones only, minus some. From that table come the V and J calls and clone size; the DNA was used to work out D and trimming. This sample has 600,000 or so clones, with about 95% found just once.

Specimen: naive CD8+ T cells sorted from blood. The clonotype comes from a woman younger than 45 in good health. J is TRBJ1-3 and V is TRBV7-9; maybe TRBD1 (6 bases). DNA of the CDR3: TGTGCCAGCAGCTTCATTCAGGGGCAACTCCGAGACACCATATATTTT. This sequence encodes CASSFIQGQLRDTIYF.